One sample yielded the 29 T cell receptor beta chains listed below, sequenced in a study of T-cell reconstitution after alpha-beta-depleted transplantation in children. Researchers prepared the TCRbeta library using unique molecular identifiers, the study reports. TCRdb processed the PCR reads anew with MiXCR; each CDR3 protein has one entry. This table has 3,000 to 4,500 distinct CDR3 sequences, roughly 24% appearing once. The sample here was PBMCs, mostly from graft donor cells, taken 60 days after TCRalphabeta/CD19-depleted stem cell transplant. These receptors were collected from a boy younger than two who had a stem cell transplant for acute myeloid leukemia, so the T cells may come from the graft donor.

This rearrangement joins TRBV29-1 to TRBJ1-1; D is perhaps TRBD1 (5 bases). This CDR3 has 12 residues. Trimming removed 7 bases at V and 1 base at J, with 10 bases between. The germline V gene has CDR1 SQVTM and CDR2 ANQGSEA. This CDR3 is CSGQRRNTEAFF. The CDR3 bases are TGCAGCGGACAGAGGCGGAACACTGAAGCTTTCTTT.

As concerns this clonotype: The junction and the germline gene differ at one end; a read error may be behind it. DNA of the CDR3: TGCGCCAGGGGCTCCAGGCTGAACTCTGAAGCTTTCTTT. Translation: CARGSRLNSEAFF. The rearrangement links TRBV5-1 to TRBJ1-1; D remains unclear. Per germline, CDR1 SGHRS and CDR2 YFSETQ. CDR3 length equals 13 residues.

This clonotype was recorded at least ten times. The chain has TRBV19 and TRBJ2-2, with D possibly TRBD2 on 7 matching bases. Trimming cost V 7 bases and J 4 bases, with 19 bases left between them. The CDR3 runs to 16 residues. Germline V CDR1 and CDR2: LNHDA, SQIVND (reference sequence). The CDR3: CASNPAGGPGTGELFF. The CDR3 DNA reads TGTGCCAGTAACCCAGCCGGGGGGCCTGGCACCGGGGAGCTGTTTTTT.

By share, this clonotype ranks as medium-sized (0.01 to 0.1%). The rearrangement joins TRBV7-2 to TRBJ1-5; D remains unclear. Germline CDR1 reads SGHTA; CDR2 reads FQGNSA. The CDR3 has 14 residues. V gave up 1 base and J gave up 9 bases, with 13 bases separating them. The CDR3 is CASSLEGGPWPQHF. In nucleotides, the CDR3 is TGTGCCAGCAGCTTAGAGGGAGGCCCTTGGCCCCAGCATTTT.

The table lists this clonotype with many counts. This chain uses TRBV5-1 with TRBJ2-7, with D perhaps being TRBD1 or TRBD2 (5 bases each). This CDR3 comprises 16 residues. Trimming pared 4 bases from V and 4 bases from J, leaving 21 bases between. Germline V lookup: CDR1 SGHRS, CDR2 YFSETQ. The CDR3 loop reads CASSPRGGAGLYEQYV. The CDR3 nucleotides are TGCGCCAGCAGCCCGAGGGGTGGGGCTGGACTTTACGAGCAGTACGTC.

This clonotype was seen a handful of times. The gene calls are TRBV21-1 and TRBJ2-1; the DNA was not compared with TRBD1, the D call given in the table. TRBV21-1 is reported as a pseudogene. There are 14 residues in the CDR3. Here the CDR3 DNA reads TGTGCCAGCAGCGGGGCCGCACTGTACAATGAGCAGTTCTTC. Its translation is CASSGAALYNEQFF.

This rearrangement joins TRBV18 to TRBJ2-1; possibly TRBD2 for D (5 bases). Germline lookup yields CDR1 KGHSH and CDR2 LQKENI. CDR3 length equals 17 residues. V lost 2 bases to trimming and J lost 5 bases, with 19 bases between them. DNA of the CDR3: TGTGCCAGCTCACCAATCGCAGCGGTAGGCCGAGACAATGAGCAGTTCTTC. As protein: CASSPIAAVGRDNEQFF.

This clonotype showed up many times. This chain links TRBV5-1 with TRBJ2-7, with 10 bases that match TRBD1. Germline CDR1 reads SGHRS; CDR2 reads YFSETQ. The V segment lost 5 bases and the J segment 2 bases; nucleotides outside the gene matches: 4. The CDR3 length is 14 residues. CDR3 sequence reads: CASSDGQGAYEQYF. The CDR3 coding sequence is TGCGCCAGCAGTGACGGACAGGGGGCCTACGAGCAGTACTTC.

By share, this clonotype ranks as medium-sized. The rearrangement uses TRBV4-1 and TRBJ2-1; 7 nucleotides align to TRBD2. The CDR3 loop spans 16 amino acids. From germline, CDR1 is MGHRA and CDR2 YSYEKL. The trim removed 0 bases at V and 6 bases at J, leaving 8 bases unmatched. CDR3 sequence: CASSQEVGGGGNEQFF. The DNA of the CDR3 is TGCGCCAGCAGCCAAGAGGTTGGCGGGGGTGGCAATGAGCAGTTCTTC.

Judged by abundance, this clonotype is medium-sized. The chain carries TRBV7-9 and TRBJ2-3; D ambiguous. The CDR3 covers 13 residues. V shed 2 bases and J shed 6 bases, with 9 bases lying between them. Germline V gene data show CDR1 as SEHNR and CDR2 as FQNEAQ (reference sequence). CDR3 DNA sequence: TGTGCCAGCAGCTTACTCCGGCTTGATACGCAGTATTTT. This sequence encodes CASSLLRLDTQYF. The full variable domain, completed using reference TRBV7-9 and TRBJ2-3, is DTGVSQNPRHKITKRGQNVTFRCDPISEHNRLYWYRQTLGQGPEFLTYFQNEAQLEKSRLLSDRFSAERPKGSFSTLEIQRTEQGDSAMYLCASSLLRLDTQYFGPGTRLTVL.

This clonotype is medium-sized. The CDR3 sequence: CASSHDRANNSPLHF. For the CDR3, the DNA is TGCGCCAGCAGCCACGACAGGGCGAATAATTCACCCCTCCACTTT. V usage is TRBV5-1 and J usage is TRBJ1-6; 7 positions agree with TRBD1. Germline V lookup: CDR1 SGHRS, CDR2 YFSETQ. Losses at the gene ends were 4 bases for V and 5 bases for J; bases not matched to a gene: 6. CDR3 size: 15 residues.

This rearrangement joins TRBV19 to TRBJ1-4; TRBD1 matches 7 bases. This CDR3 is 15 amino acids long. The junction had 17 bases not matched to a gene; V was cut back by 5 bases and J by 14 bases. Per the germline V gene, CDR1 is LNHDA and CDR2 is SQIVND (reference sequence). The CDR3 DNA reads TGTGCCAGTAGTGCGTGGACAGGCCTGAGGGGAGGGCTGTTTTTT. Translating it yields CASSAWTGLRGGLFF.

By share of the sample, this clonotype is large. This chain links TRBV5-1 with TRBJ1-2; D call uncertain. Germline CDR1 is SGHRS and CDR2 is YFSETQ. V gave up 3 bases and J gave up 4 bases, with 13 bases separating them. The CDR3 sequence is 14 residues long. In DNA form, the CDR3 reads TGCGCCAGCAGCTCAATAGGGCCTCTCTATGGCTACACCTTC. Encoded protein: CASSSIGPLYGYTF.

This clonotype occurred many times. The chain joins TRBV29-1 to TRBJ2-5; D possibly uses TRBD1 or TRBD2 (5 bases each). The germline CDR1 and CDR2 sequences are SQVTM and ANQGSEA. This CDR3 has 12 amino acids. V lost 4 bases to trimming and J lost 5 bases, with 11 bases between them. In DNA form, the CDR3 reads TGCAGCGTTGTCTGGTGGGGGGAGACCCAGTACTTC. Amino acids: CSVVWWGETQYF. Variable domain in full (rest from reference TRBV29-1 and TRBJ2-5): SAVISQKPSRDICQRGTSLTIQCQVDSQVTMMFWYRQQPGQSLTLIATANQGSEATYESGFVIDKFPISRPNLTFSTLTVSNMSPEDSSIYLCSVVWWGETQYFGPGTRLLVL.

This clonotype is categorized as medium-sized. The V call is TRBV10-3, the J call TRBJ1-5; D gene uncertain. Per germline, CDR1 ENHRY and CDR2 SYGVKD. The CDR3 sequence is 14 residues long. Trimming removed 3 bases at V and 8 bases at J, with 14 bases between. This chain's CDR3 is CAISDGGSGEPQHF. As DNA, the CDR3 is TGTGCCATCAGTGATGGAGGGTCCGGGGAGCCCCAGCATTTT.

There are many counts of this clonotype. The genes are TRBV11-2 and TRBJ2-1, with TRBD1 matching 7 bases. Per germline, CDR1 SGHAT and CDR2 FQNNGV. The ends lost 2 bases at V and 5 bases at J; junction bases unmatched: 6. The CDR3 totals 15 residues. The DNA of the CDR3 is TGTGCCAGCAGCTTATCCACAGGGGCCCACAATGAGCAGTTCTTC. Residues: CASSLSTGAHNEQFF.

Many counts were recorded for this clonotype. The V and J genes are TRBV7-2 and TRBJ1-2; 7 nucleotides align to TRBD1. Germline trimming cut 5 bases from V and 4 bases from J; bases unmatched to any gene: 10. The length of the CDR3 is 15 residues. Germline V gene data show CDR1 as SGHTA and CDR2 as FQGNSA. As DNA, the CDR3 is TGTGCCAGCAGCCCTAGGAGACAGGGAACCTATGGCTACACCTTC. As protein: CASSPRRQGTYGYTF.

This clonotype was seen many times. The genes are TRBV7-9 and TRBJ2-6; D may be TRBD1 (6 bases). The germline V gene has CDR1 SEHNR and CDR2 FQNEAQ (reference sequence). The V and J ends lost 6 bases and 0 bases respectively, with 15 bases between them. The CDR3 is made up of 17 amino acids. For the CDR3, the DNA is TGTGCCAGCAGGGCAAGGGACACGGGCTCTGGGGCCAACGTCCTGACTTTC. As protein: CASRARDTGSGANVLTF.

This clonotype was seen ten or more times. The chain couples TRBV28 to TRBJ1-5; D remains ambiguous. Germline CDR1 MDHEN, CDR2 SYDVKM. With 1 base removed from V and 0 bases from J, the gap between germline ends came to 7 bases. The length of the CDR3 is 15 residues. The CDR3 coding sequence is TGTGCCAGCAGTTTATTCCGGTATAGCAATCAGCCCCAGCATTTT. Protein: CASSLFRYSNQPQHF.

The rearrangement links TRBV25-1 to TRBJ2-1; D might be TRBD1 or TRBD2, each matching 5 bases. Trimming cost V 9 bases and J 0 bases, with 21 bases left between them. This CDR3 region has 17 residues. Germline V gene lookup returns CDR1 MGHDK and CDR2 SYGVNS. The CDR3 region is CARGPLPVGGSYNEQFF. In nucleotides, the CDR3 is TGTGCCAGGGGCCCCTTGCCCGTTGGGGGCTCCTACAATGAGCAGTTCTTC.

This clonotype is labeled as medium-sized. The rearrangement uses TRBV6-1 and TRBJ2-7; TRBD2 might be the D (5 bases). The V gene's germline CDR1 is MNHNS and CDR2 SASEGT. V lost 7 bases and J 7 bases, leaving 17 bases between the germline ends. The length of the CDR3 is 13 residues. The DNA for the CDR3 is TGTGCCAGCAACCCCCCGGGAAGGCGTGAGCAGTACGTC. Residues: CASNPPGRREQYV.

This clonotype was counted at least ten times. The V gene is TRBV7-9, the J gene TRBJ1-2, with TRBD1 identical over 7 bases. This CDR3 is 14 amino acids long. Germline V CDR1 and CDR2: SEHNR, FQNEAQ (reference sequence). With 5 bases clipped from V and 4 bases from J, the junction kept 7 bases outside the gene matches. CDR3 bases: TGTGCCAGCAGCATCACAGGGGCGGGCTATGGCTACACCTTC. Translation: CASSITGAGYGYTF. Full variable domain (outside the CDR3, taken from reference TRBV7-9 and TRBJ1-2): DTGVSQNPRHKITKRGQNVTFRCDPISEHNRLYWYRQTLGQGPEFLTYFQNEAQLEKSRLLSDRFSAERPKGSFSTLEIQRTEQGDSAMYLCASSITGAGYGYTFGSGTRLTVV.

This clonotype was observed once. This chain uses TRBV15 with TRBJ2-7, with D tentatively TRBD1 or TRBD2 (5 bases each). The CDR3 is made up of 12 amino acids. The germline gives CDR1 LNHNV, CDR2 YYDKDF (reference sequence). CDR3 coding DNA: TGTGAGGTCTTGGGGCAGGGCGGGGAGCAGTACGTC. Translation: CEVLGQGGEQYV.

This clonotype is termed medium-sized. The chain joins TRBV7-9 to TRBJ1-2, with D hard to call. The CDR3 runs to 14 residues. In germline, CDR1 is SEHNR, CDR2 FQNEAQ (reference sequence). V lost 3 bases to trimming and J lost 7 bases, with 15 bases between them. CDR3 in DNA: TGTGCCAGCAGCTTGCCGGGCCAATTTAGTGGCTACACCTTC. Amino acids: CASSLPGQFSGYTF. Full variable domain (outside the CDR3, taken from reference TRBV7-9 and TRBJ1-2): DTGVSQNPRHKITKRGQNVTFRCDPISEHNRLYWYRQTLGQGPEFLTYFQNEAQLEKSRLLSDRFSAERPKGSFSTLEIQRTEQGDSAMYLCASSLPGQFSGYTFGSGTRLTVV.

This clonotype was seen many times. The V gene is TRBV10-3, the J gene TRBJ2-5; D possibly corresponds to TRBD1 (5 bases). Trimming shortened V by 4 bases and J by 3 bases, and 6 bases separated the two germline ends. This CDR3 region has 12 residues. Germline V gene lookup returns CDR1 ENHRY and CDR2 SYGVKD. CDR3 in amino acids: CAISAREETQYF. The CDR3 coding sequence is TGTGCCATCAGTGCCAGGGAAGAGACCCAGTACTTC.

V gene TRBV29-1 combines with J gene TRBJ1-1, with TRBD1 matching over 7 bases. The V segment lost 5 bases and the J segment 1 base; nucleotides outside the gene matches: 4. From germline, CDR1 is SQVTM and CDR2 ANQGSEA. The CDR3 has 13 residues. The CDR3 DNA reads TGCAGCGTTCCAGGGGGTGCGAACACTGAAGCTTTCTTT. It specifies CSVPGGANTEAFF.

This clonotype has at least ten counts. The chain links TRBV12-3 or TRBV12-4 to TRBJ2-3; a possible D gene is TRBD1 (6 bases). CDR3 size: 16 residues. Trimming took off 1 base at V and 0 bases at J, with 11 bases between the two ends. CDR3 sequence: CASSLGQAASTDTQYF. DNA for the CDR3: TGTGCCAGCAGTTTAGGACAGGCTGCTAGCACAGATACGCAGTATTTT.

The chain employs TRBV27 and TRBJ2-1; 8 positions match TRBD2. J was trimmed by 7 bases and V by 4 bases; bases with no gene match: 6. Germline loops: CDR1 MNHEY, CDR2 SMNVEV (reference sequence). CDR3 length: 14 amino acids. The CDR3 DNA reads TGTGCCAGCAGTTCGGGACTAGGTAGGAATGAGCAGTTCTTC. It translates to CASSSGLGRNEQFF.

This clonotype is deemed large (0.1 to 1%). The V call is TRBV29-1, the J call TRBJ1-5; D is undetermined. V shed 4 bases and J shed 2 bases, with 9 bases lying between them. Germline loops: CDR1 SQVTM, CDR2 ANQGSEA. The CDR3 sequence is 13 residues long. The CDR3 spells CSVVLRGNQPQHF. In DNA, the CDR3 is TGCAGCGTTGTTCTTAGGGGCAATCAGCCCCAGCATTTT. The full variable domain, in which reference TRBV29-1 and TRBJ1-5 provide the parts outside the CDR3, is SAVISQKPSRDICQRGTSLTIQCQVDSQVTMMFWYRQQPGQSLTLIATANQGSEATYESGFVIDKFPISRPNLTFSTLTVSNMSPEDSSIYLCSVVLRGNQPQHFGDGTRLSIL.